The 27 T cell receptor beta chains below come from one sample, sequenced in a study of cytomegalovirus exposure and HLA in healthy donors. Use of 60 Vbeta and 13 Jbeta primers characterized the PCR. Here immunoSEQ multiplex PCR was the method, and the copy in TCRdb shows in-frame clones only, minus some. Among 180,000 or so clones, around 76% were seen once, and the ten largest hold approximately 1.4%. The sample consisted of PBMCs. These receptors were collected from a man aged 35 to 55 in good health and CMV-seronegative.

This clone has just a few counts. This chain connects TRBV7-3 to TRBJ2-7, with TRBD2 identical over 8 bases. The J segment lost 5 bases and the V segment lost 2 bases, leaving 8 bases of the junction unmatched. The CDR3 runs to 15 residues. The germline V gene has CDR1 SGHTA and CDR2 FQGTGA. The CDR3: CASSLSGGTADEQYF. CDR3 DNA: TGTGCCAGCAGCTTATCGGGGGGGACCGCGGACGAGCAGTACTTC.

The CDR3 coding sequence is TGCAGTGCTAGTGAGGATTATGGCTACACCTTC. Translating gives CSASEDYGYTF. The genes are TRBV20-1 and TRBJ1-2; D is uncertain. Per germline, CDR1 DFQATT and CDR2 SNEGSKA (reference sequence). V gave up 3 bases and J gave up 5 bases, with 7 bases separating them. There are 11 residues in the CDR3.

This clone was seen just once. This chain joins TRBV18 and TRBJ2-1; the D gene is possibly TRBD2 (5 bases). The CDR3 runs 13 residues. The V and J ends lost 3 bases and 8 bases respectively, with 11 bases between them. The germline V gene has CDR1 KGHSH and CDR2 LQKENI. Here the CDR3 reads CASSPLGSYEQFF. CDR3 coding DNA: TGTGCCAGCTCACCGCTTGGGAGTTATGAGCAGTTCTTC. Using reference TRBV18 and TRBJ2-1 for the parts outside the CDR3, the full variable domain is NAGVMQNPRHLVRRRGQEARLRCSPMKGHSHVYWYRQLPEEGLKFMVYLQKENIIDESGMPKERFSAEFPKEGPSILRIQQVVRGDSAAYFCASSPLGSYEQFFGPGTRLTVL.

The chain is built from TRBV28 and TRBJ1-1; D possibly corresponds to TRBD1 (6 bases). Per the germline V gene, CDR1 is MDHEN and CDR2 is SYDVKM. Trimming pared 2 bases from V and 0 bases from J, leaving 10 bases between. The CDR3 is made up of 15 amino acids. CDR3: CASSLPNRVNTEAFF. The CDR3 region has the DNA TGTGCCAGCAGTTTACCTAACAGGGTGAACACTGAAGCTTTCTTT.

The chain's CDR3 is CASTGTGYDEQFF. CDR3 DNA sequence: TGTGCCAGTACTGGGACAGGGTACGATGAGCAGTTCTTC. The chain employs TRBV19 and TRBJ2-1; the match to TRBD1 covers 9 bases. There are 13 residues in the CDR3. The germline gives CDR1 LNHDA, CDR2 SQIVND (reference sequence). V was pared by 7 bases and J by 8 bases, with 6 bases of the junction left unmatched. The variable domain in full, completed from reference TRBV19 and TRBJ2-1, reads DGGITQSPKYLFRKEGQNVTLSCEQNLNHDAMYWYRQDPGQGLRLIYYSQIVNDFQKGDIAEGYSVSREKKESFPLTVTSAQKNPTAFYLCASTGTGYDEQFFGPGTRLTVL.

This chain uses TRBV11-2 with TRBJ2-1; maybe TRBD2 (6 bases). Germline values: CDR1 SGHAT, CDR2 FQNNGV. The germline V and J ends were trimmed by 1 base and 2 bases, with 6 bases remaining between them. This CDR3 is built from 14 residues. This CDR3 is CASSLGEAYNEQFF. Written as DNA, the CDR3 is TGTGCCAGCAGCTTAGGGGAGGCCTACAATGAGCAGTTCTTC.

The V call is TRBV18, the J call TRBJ2-2; 8 bases match TRBD1. Germline values: CDR1 KGHSH, CDR2 LQKENI. The CDR3 extends over 15 amino acids. Losses at the gene ends were 6 bases for V and 5 bases for J; bases not matched to a gene: 8. CDR3: CASSTGQVGTGELFF. The DNA for the CDR3 is TGTGCCAGCTCTACGGGACAGGTCGGGACCGGGGAGCTGTTTTTT.

This clone appeared once. This sequence joins TRBV30 and TRBJ2-7; 9 nucleotides match TRBD1. V trimming: 4 bases; J trimming: 5 bases; junction bases outside the gene matches: 6. The CDR3 extends over 13 amino acids. Germline assignment: CDR1 GTSNPN and CDR2 SVGIG (reference sequence). The CDR3 DNA reads as TGTGCCTGGAAGGGGACAGGGTCTAACGAGCAGTACTTC. It is translated as CAWKGTGSNEQYF.

V gene TRBV2 combines with J gene TRBJ1-1, with TRBD1 identical over 8 bases. The CDR3 consists of 15 residues. Germline trimming cut 0 bases from V and 5 bases from J; bases unmatched to any gene: 5. Germline lookup yields CDR1 SNHLY and CDR2 FYNNEI. In DNA form, the CDR3 reads TGTGCCAGCAGTGAAGCGCCAGGGGGCAGAACTGAAGCTTTCTTT. Translating gives CASSEAPGGRTEAFF.

The chain has TRBV25-1 and TRBJ2-1; D gene ambiguous. The germline CDR1 and CDR2 sequences are MGHDK and SYGVNS. CDR3 size: 15 residues. V shed 0 bases and J shed 6 bases, with 12 bases lying between them. The CDR3 region is CASSEYAVPGNEQFF. The CDR3 DNA follows: TGTGCCAGCAGTGAATACGCCGTCCCGGGCAATGAGCAGTTCTTC. The variable domain in full, with the rest retrieved from reference TRBV25-1 and TRBJ2-1, is EADIYQTPRYLVIGTGKKITLECSQTMGHDKMYWYQQDPGMELHLIHYSYGVNSTEKGDLSSESTVSRIRTEHFPLTLESARPSHTSQYLCASSEYAVPGNEQFFGPGTRLTVL.

As to this clone: One end of the junction is discordant with germline, which a read error may explain. The V gene is TRBV5-1, the J gene TRBJ2-7; 9 bases align to TRBD1. The V gene's germline CDR1 is SGHRS and CDR2 YFSETQ. The CDR3 runs 17 residues. The chain's CDR3 is CASSLSGLGTGSSRGNF. CDR3 sequence (DNA): TGCGCCAGCAGCTTGAGTGGCTTAGGGACAGGGTCCTCCCGAGGGAACTTC.

This clone was counted a single time. This chain links TRBV13 with TRBJ1-4, with 12 positions matching TRBD1. Germline V CDR1 and CDR2: PRHDT, FYEKMQ (reference sequence). The CDR3 runs to 15 residues. V lost 6 bases to trimming and J lost 7 bases; unmatched junction nucleotides: 6. In DNA form, the CDR3 reads TGTGCCAGCAGTTTGGGACAGGGGGCGGGTGAAAAACTGTTTTTT. It specifies CASSLGQGAGEKLFF.

The chain links TRBV7-6 to TRBJ2-1; D is unclear. In germline, CDR1 is SGHVS, CDR2 FNYEAQ. This CDR3 is built from 15 residues. Trimming cost V 1 base and J 0 bases, with 7 bases left between them. CDR3 DNA: TGTGCCAGCAGCTTAGTGCCTAGCTCCTACAATGAGCAGTTCTTC. Translated: CASSLVPSSYNEQFF.

The chain links TRBV14 to TRBJ2-2; TRBD2 aligns across 9 bases. Germline CDR1 SGHDN, CDR2 FVKESK. The CDR3 spans 17 residues. The junction had 5 bases not matched to a gene; V was cut back by 0 bases and J by 3 bases. CDR3 region: CASSQEGLAGYTGELFF. CDR3 nucleotides: TGTGCCAGCAGCCAAGAGGGGCTAGCGGGGTACACCGGGGAGCTGTTTTTT.

The J gene is TRBJ2-1, the V gene TRBV7-6; 10 nucleotides match TRBD1. Germline lookup yields CDR1 SGHVS and CDR2 FNYEAQ. Trimming took 5 bases from V and 5 from J; bases not matched to a gene: 6. The CDR3 loop spans 15 amino acids. This CDR3 reads CASSLDRGRNNEQFF. CDR3 DNA sequence: TGTGCCAGCAGCCTCGACAGGGGGCGAAACAATGAGCAGTTCTTC.

A remark on this clone: Other nucleotide sequences in the sample specify the same CDR3. The rearrangement joins TRBV5-6 to TRBJ2-1; 9 bases map to TRBD2. The trim removed 2 bases at V and 7 bases at J, leaving 4 bases unmatched. CDR3 length equals 14 residues. CDR1 and CDR2 (germline): SGHDT, YYEEEE. CDR3 residues: CASSFQRGANEQFF. CDR3 DNA: TGTGCCAGCAGCTTCCAGCGGGGGGCGAATGAGCAGTTCTTC.

This clone was observed a few times. V gene TRBV7-3 combines with J gene TRBJ2-1; D gene unclear. The CDR3 spans 13 residues. The V gene's germline CDR1 is SGHTA and CDR2 FQGTGA. Deletions cut 11 bases from V and 5 bases from J, with 16 bases between. CDR3 bases: TGTGCCGCCGGCGAGACACGCAACAATGAGCAGTTCTTC. It encodes CAAGETRNNEQFF.

The rearrangement uses TRBV27 and TRBJ2-7, with TRBD2 identical over 13 bases. The CDR3 spans 15 residues. The germline V gene encodes CDR1 MNHEY and CDR2 SMNVEV (reference sequence). The trim removed 5 bases at V and 6 bases at J, leaving 7 bases unmatched. Here the CDR3 reads CASSPSWTSGSEQYF. CDR3 nucleotide sequence: TGTGCCAGCAGTCCGTCTTGGACTAGCGGGAGCGAGCAGTACTTC.

The chain combines TRBV2 with TRBJ2-3, with a possible D match to TRBD2 (6 bases). Germline V gene data show CDR1 as SNHLY and CDR2 as FYNNEI. The CDR3 totals 14 residues. Trimming stripped 8 bases from V and 0 bases from J, with 12 bases between. The CDR3 sequence is CASLRGTSTDTQYF. In nucleotides, the CDR3 is TGTGCCAGCCTCCGGGGGACCAGCACAGATACGCAGTATTTT. The full variable domain, completed using reference TRBV2 and TRBJ2-3, is EPEVTQTPSHQVTQMGQEVILRCVPISNHLYFYWYRQILGQKVEFLVSFYNNEISEKSEIFDDQFSVERPDGSNFTLKIRSTKLEDSAMYFCASLRGTSTDTQYFGPGTRLTVL.

In its sample, this clone was seen once. The chain joins TRBV2 to TRBJ2-1; 13 bases line up with TRBD2. Germline lookup yields CDR1 SNHLY and CDR2 FYNNEI. V trimming: 6 bases; J trimming: 13 bases; junction bases outside the gene matches: 15. This CDR3 spans 16 amino acids. CDR3 nucleotide sequence: TGTGCCAGCAGCACCCTCACTAGCGGGGGGGCCTCTTTCCAGTTCTTC. This translates into CASSTLTSGGASFQFF. Drawing the rest from reference TRBV2 and TRBJ2-1, the complete variable domain is EPEVTQTPSHQVTQMGQEVILRCVPISNHLYFYWYRQILGQKVEFLVSFYNNEISEKSEIFDDQFSVERPDGSNFTLKIRSTKLEDSAMYFCASSTLTSGGASFQFFGPGTRLTVL.

The chain links TRBV30 to TRBJ1-2, with D hard to call. V lost 5 bases and J 0 bases, leaving 7 bases between the germline ends. Germline lookup yields CDR1 GTSNPN and CDR2 SVGIG (reference sequence). This CDR3 is built from 12 residues. The CDR3 protein is CAWRGANYGYTF. The CDR3 DNA sequence: TGTGCCTGGCGCGGGGCTAACTATGGCTACACCTTC.

The rearrangement joins TRBV19 to TRBJ1-2, with D possibly being TRBD1 (5 bases). The CDR3 loop spans 12 amino acids. CDR1 and CDR2 from the germline V gene are LNHDA and SQIVND (reference sequence). V lost 3 bases and J 8 bases, leaving 10 bases between the germline ends. CDR3 loop: CASSMAAGGYTF. CDR3 DNA sequence: TGTGCCAGTAGTATGGCCGCAGGGGGCTACACCTTC.

This clone was counted a few times. The chain is built from TRBV29-1 and TRBJ1-1; 7 bases align to TRBD1. With 3 bases clipped from V and 11 bases from J, the junction kept 9 bases outside the gene matches. CDR3 size: 12 residues. Germline CDR1 reads SQVTM; CDR2 reads ANQGSEA. In nucleotides, the CDR3 is TGCAGCGTTGACGTTTATGACAGGGTGGCTTTCTTT. Translated: CSVDVYDRVAFF.

V is TRBV6-4 and J is TRBJ2-3; no firm D call. Trimming took 4 bases from V and 1 from J, leaving 12 bases between them. This CDR3 has 15 amino acids. Germline V gene sequence: CDR1 MRHNA, CDR2 SNTAGT. CDR3 sequence: CASSAGGLGTDTQYF. As DNA, the CDR3 is TGTGCCAGCAGTGCCGGCGGTCTCGGCACAGATACGCAGTATTTT.

This chain uses TRBV11-1 with TRBJ2-5, with 10 bases lining up with TRBD1. The CDR3 sequence is 15 residues long. J gave up 6 bases and V 5 bases, and 9 bases lay outside the gene matches. Germline CDR1 SGHAT, CDR2 FQDESV (reference sequence). CDR3 amino acids: CASSHRGQGRKTQYF. In nucleotides, the CDR3 is TGTGCCAGCAGCCATAGGGGACAGGGGCGGAAGACCCAGTACTTC. Drawing the rest from reference TRBV11-1 and TRBJ2-5, the complete variable domain is EAEVAQSPRYKITEKSQAVAFWCDPISGHATLYWYRQILGQGPELLVQFQDESVVDDSQLPKDRFSAERLKGVDSTLKIQPAELGDSAMYLCASSHRGQGRKTQYFGPGTRLLVL.

Only a few counts were recorded for this clone. The gene calls are TRBV5-1 and TRBJ2-1; D is unclear. Between the trimmed V and J ends, which lost 6 bases and 3 bases, there was a span of 7 bases. This CDR3 is 12 amino acids long. Per germline, CDR1 SGHRS and CDR2 YFSETQ. The CDR3 DNA reads TGCGCCAGCATGCTAGGCTACAATGAGCAGTTCTTC. This sequence encodes CASMLGYNEQFF.

This sequence joins TRBV19 and TRBJ2-2, with D possibly matching TRBD1 (6 bases). This CDR3 contains 14 residues. V lost 7 bases to trimming and J lost 7 bases, with 16 bases between them. Germline V gives CDR1 LNHDA, CDR2 SQIVND (reference sequence). This chain's CDR3 is CASTSGALGGELFF. In nucleotides, the CDR3 is TGTGCCAGTACATCAGGGGCATTGGGCGGGGAGCTGTTTTTT.